This TCR beta chain was identified during a study of beta chain features in type 1 diabetes. Study-level information: Summed over all samples, the examined sorted cells came to some 99 million. General study results and limits: For Type 1 diabetes patients, all four CD4+ subsets carried TCRB CDR3s that were moderately but significantly shorter. A possible short-template PCR bias applies equally to patients and controls.

The investigators reverse transcribed all of the isolated RNA, so they sequenced expressed TCRB transcripts. Read counts averaged approximately 3.5 million for samples of naive, central memory and regulatory T cells. Sequencing used immunoSEQ multiplex PCR; TCRdb keeps in-frame clones, though not all of them. The sample shows approximately 170,000 clones, about 9.8% of them seen only once. Comments on this clone: The antigen is unknown.

V was shortened by 1 base and J by 3 bases, with 12 bases between the two germline ends. CDR1 SGHRS and CDR2 YFSETQ come from the germline V gene. The CDR3 is 15 amino acids. The J gene is TRBJ2-3, the V gene TRBV5-1; the D gene is possibly TRBD1 (5 bases). The receptor was derived from a woman aged 18 to 35 in good health. Sequencing was done on a sample of central memory CD4+ T cells from blood. For the CDR3, the DNA is TGCGCCAGCAGCTTGAGGCCAGGGTCGACAGATACGCAGTATTTT. Amino acids: CASSLRPGSTDTQYF. Filled out from reference TRBV5-1 and TRBJ2-3, the complete variable domain reads KAGVTQTPRYLIKTRGQQVTLSCSPISGHRSVSWYQQTPGQGLQFLFEYFSETQRNKGNFPGRFSGRQFSNSRSEMNVSTLELGDSALYLCASSLRPGSTDTQYFGPGTRLTVL.